This T cell receptor (beta chain) came from a study of molecular identifiers for immune sequencing clone quantification. The study's findings and limits: The study reportedly detected spiked Jurkat TCR RNA from one cell among approximately 1 million naive cells.

The table lists this clonotype with a few counts. The antigen is unknown. A CD8+CD4-CCR7+CD45RA+ gate was used to sort naive CD8 T cells. The CDR3 has 16 amino acids. Germline V gives CDR1 MNHEY, CDR2 SVGAGI. Trimming pared 5 bases from V and 4 bases from J, leaving 18 bases between. Via MiXCR, TCRdb re-called the PCR reads, giving one row per CDR3 protein. Of some 100,000 distinct CDR3 sequences listed, roughly 38% were seen once; the top ten hold around 4.2%. The specimen was naive CD8+ T cells from blood, with Jurkat cell RNA spiked in. The subset here: FACS-sorted CD8+CD4-CCR7+CD45RA+ naive T cells. The chain links TRBV6-5 to TRBJ2-1; tentatively, D is TRBD1 (6 bases). This TCR derives from a human donor in good health. Some libraries in this study had Jurkat cell RNA spiked in. The chain's CDR3 is CASSTLDRIHYNEQFF. Written as DNA, the CDR3 is TGTGCCAGCAGTACCCTCGACAGGATCCATTACAATGAGCAGTTCTTC.